These 32 T cell receptor beta chains were all obtained from the same sample, sequenced in a study of long-term antiretroviral therapy in people with HIV. Researchers report immunoSEQ v3.0 was run at survey level. Assay used: immunoSEQ multiplex PCR; TCRdb lists only in-frame clones, some missing. The sample lists 20,000 to 30,000 clones, roughly 89% seen once, with approximately 8.4% in the top ten. Source: unsorted PBMCs, taken 1.8 years before starting antiretroviral therapy. The source is a man aged 45-65 years with HIV.

This clone has only one observation. The rearrangement uses TRBV5-1 and TRBJ1-1; possibly TRBD1 for D (5 bases). V gave up 3 bases and J gave up 5 bases, with 11 bases separating them. There are 13 residues in the CDR3. CDR1 is SGHRS and CDR2 is YFSETQ in the germline V gene. CDR3 loop: CASSWQGDTEAFF. CDR3 in DNA: TGCGCCAGCAGCTGGCAGGGTGATACTGAAGCTTTCTTT.

The chain employs TRBV21-1 and TRBJ2-5; no DNA check was done on the table's D call, TRBD2. TRBV21-1 is a pseudogene segment. CDR3 length equals 13 residues. CDR3 loop: CASFRLGQETQYF. CDR3 coding DNA: TGTGCCAGCTTTCGACTTGGACAAGAGACCCAGTACTTC.

The chain carries TRBV4-1 and TRBJ2-7; 12 positions match TRBD2. V trimming: 4 bases; J trimming: 6 bases; junction bases outside the gene matches: 10. The CDR3 contains 16 residues. CDR1 and CDR2 from the germline V gene are MGHRA and YSYEKL. CDR3 in DNA: TGCGCCAGCAGCCGCGGACGACTAGCGGGAGCCGGCGAGCAGTACTTC. Protein product: CASSRGRLAGAGEQYF.

This clone was seen a single time. Here the CDR3 reads CASSSSSGTDTQYF. The DNA of the CDR3 is TGTGCCAGCAGCTCATCTAGCGGCACAGATACGCAGTATTTT. The gene calls are TRBV7-3 and TRBJ2-3; maybe TRBD2 (6 bases). V shed 4 bases and J shed 1 base, with 9 bases lying between them. Germline V lookup: CDR1 SGHTA, CDR2 FQGTGA. The CDR3 contains 14 residues. Together with reference TRBV7-3 and TRBJ2-3, the CDR3 gives the full variable domain: GAGVSQTPSNKVTEKGKYVELRCDPISGHTALYWYRQSLGQGPEFLIYFQGTGAADDSGLPNDRFFAVRPEGSVSTLKIQRTERGDSAVYLCASSSSSGTDTQYFGPGTRLTVL.

The gene calls are TRBV5-1 and TRBJ2-3; possible D gene TRBD2, 5 bases. CDR1 is SGHRS, CDR2 YFSETQ, per germline. The CDR3 is 15 residues long. V gave up 0 bases and J gave up 8 bases, with 16 bases separating them. The CDR3 DNA is TGCGCCAGCAGCTTGGATTGGACTGGGGTGGCTACGCAGTATTTT. It yields the protein CASSLDWTGVATQYF. The full variable domain, with the rest looked up from reference TRBV5-1 and TRBJ2-3, is KAGVTQTPRYLIKTRGQQVTLSCSPISGHRSVSWYQQTPGQGLQFLFEYFSETQRNKGNFPGRFSGRQFSNSRSEMNVSTLELGDSALYLCASSLDWTGVATQYFGPGTRLTVL.

The CDR3 here is CASSLQGLTRGGGLEQYF. The CDR3 DNA follows: TGTGCCAGCAGTTTACAGGGACTCACTAGAGGGGGTGGTCTCGAGCAGTACTTC. The rearrangement uses TRBV27 and TRBJ2-7; possibly TRBD1 or TRBD2 for D (6 bases each). Trimming cost V 2 bases and J 6 bases, with 26 bases left between them. Germline CDR1 and CDR2: MNHEY and SMNVEV (reference sequence). The length of the CDR3 is 18 residues.

This sequence joins TRBV5-1 and TRBJ2-5; D is perhaps TRBD2 (6 bases). Germline CDR1 is SGHRS and CDR2 is YFSETQ. There are 13 residues in the CDR3. Trimming shortened V by 4 bases and J by 5 bases, and 12 bases separated the two germline ends. CDR3 nucleotides: TGCGCCAGCAGCCTCGGGAGTGGCGAGACCCAGTACTTC. Translating it yields CASSLGSGETQYF. The full variable domain, completed using reference TRBV5-1 and TRBJ2-5, is KAGVTQTPRYLIKTRGQQVTLSCSPISGHRSVSWYQQTPGQGLQFLFEYFSETQRNKGNFPGRFSGRQFSNSRSEMNVSTLELGDSALYLCASSLGSGETQYFGPGTRLLVL.

Written as DNA, the CDR3 is TGTGCCAGCTCAGGGGCGGAAGGTTCACCCCTCCACTTT. Protein product: CASSGAEGSPLHF. This chain connects TRBV18 to TRBJ1-6; a possible D gene is TRBD1 (5 bases). The CDR3 loop spans 13 amino acids. V was shortened by 5 bases and J by 9 bases, with 11 bases between the two germline ends. Germline V lookup: CDR1 KGHSH, CDR2 LQKENI.

This clone was found a few times. The V call is TRBV4-3, the J call TRBJ1-6, with a weak D call TRBD1 (5 bases). CDR1 and CDR2 from the germline V gene are LGHNA and YSLEER. The CDR3 runs 17 residues. With 0 bases removed from V and 9 bases from J, the gap between germline ends came to 18 bases. This CDR3 reads CASSQDGSGPGVSPLHF. Here the CDR3 DNA reads TGCGCCAGCAGCCAAGATGGATCGGGACCCGGGGTTTCACCCCTCCACTTT.

The chain has TRBV9 and TRBJ1-2; D not resolved. The V and J ends lost 2 bases and 10 bases respectively, with 9 bases between them. Per germline, CDR1 SGDLS and CDR2 YYNGEE. There are 11 residues in the CDR3. The CDR3 sequence: CASSVGPYYTF. The CDR3 coding sequence is TGTGCCAGCAGCGTCGGCCCCTACTACACCTTC.

The genes are TRBV13 and TRBJ1-1; tentatively, D is TRBD1 (6 bases). The CDR3 is made up of 16 amino acids. CDR1 and CDR2 from the germline V gene are PRHDT and FYEKMQ (reference sequence). V lost 0 bases, J lost 4 bases, and 15 bases lay in between. In nucleotides, the CDR3 is TGTGCCAGCAGCTTAGGCCTGGGGGCCGGAATCACTGAAGCTTTCTTT. It translates to CASSLGLGAGITEAFF.

This rearrangement joins TRBV15 to TRBJ2-7; the D is unclear. Germline lookup yields CDR1 LNHNV and CDR2 YYDKDF (reference sequence). The CDR3 runs to 14 residues. V was shortened by 1 base and J by 6 bases, with 13 bases between the two germline ends. The CDR3 protein is CATSRVQTPSEQYF. The DNA for the CDR3 is TGTGCCACCAGCAGAGTACAGACGCCCAGCGAGCAGTACTTC.

V usage is TRBV18 and J usage is TRBJ1-2, with D unclear. This CDR3 region has 14 residues. In germline, CDR1 is KGHSH, CDR2 LQKENI. V lost 2 bases to trimming and J lost 3 bases, with 10 bases between them. The CDR3 is CASSPAYRDYGYTF. CDR3 DNA sequence: TGTGCCAGCTCACCAGCGTACCGGGACTATGGCTACACCTTC.

The V call is TRBV15, the J call TRBJ2-2; unclear D gene. The CDR3 is made up of 17 amino acids. The germline gives CDR1 LNHNV, CDR2 YYDKDF (reference sequence). V lost 4 bases and J lost 1, with 16 bases in between. The CDR3: CATSTKSSGRNTGELFF. The CDR3 DNA follows: TGTGCCACCAGCACCAAGAGCTCAGGACGGAACACCGGGGAGCTGTTTTTT. Combining the CDR3 with reference TRBV15 and TRBJ2-2 gives the whole variable domain DAMVIQNPRYQVTQFGKPVTLSCSQTLNHNVMYWYQQKSSQAPKLLFHYYDKDFNNEADTPDNFQSRRPNTSFCFLDIRSPGLGDTAMYLCATSTKSSGRNTGELFFGEGSRLTVL.

The V call is TRBV5-1, the J call TRBJ2-1; D is possibly TRBD2 (6 bases). The germline V gene encodes CDR1 SGHRS and CDR2 YFSETQ. The CDR3 is 15 residues long. V lost 0 bases to trimming and J lost 6 bases, with 13 bases between them. CDR3 amino acids: CASSLAGTQGNEQFF. DNA of the CDR3: TGCGCCAGCAGCTTGGCCGGGACTCAAGGCAATGAGCAGTTCTTC. The full variable domain, in which reference TRBV5-1 and TRBJ2-1 provide the parts outside the CDR3, is KAGVTQTPRYLIKTRGQQVTLSCSPISGHRSVSWYQQTPGQGLQFLFEYFSETQRNKGNFPGRFSGRQFSNSRSEMNVSTLELGDSALYLCASSLAGTQGNEQFFGPGTRLTVL.

The V call is TRBV7-9, the J call TRBJ2-1; tentatively, D is TRBD1 (6 bases). The ends were cut back, 6 bases at V and 16 bases at J, with 22 bases in the middle. Germline CDR1 reads SEHNR; CDR2 reads FQNEAQ (reference sequence). This CDR3 is built from 13 residues. CDR3 coding DNA: TGTGCCAGCAGTAAACACCCACAGGGAATATCCTTCTTC. Protein product: CASSKHPQGISFF.

The chain recombines TRBV7-3 with TRBJ1-1; maybe TRBD1 (5 bases). V lost 5 bases to trimming and J lost 1 base, with 8 bases between them. The germline V gene encodes CDR1 SGHTA and CDR2 FQGTGA. The CDR3 sequence is 13 residues long. The CDR3 nucleotides are TGTGCCAGCAGCCACGACAGGAACACTGAAGCTTTCTTT. It yields the protein CASSHDRNTEAFF.

The DNA for the CDR3 is TGCGCCAGCAGCTCGGACAGGACGAACACTGAAGCTTTCTTT. Protein: CASSSDRTNTEAFF. The chain recombines TRBV5-1 with TRBJ1-1; TRBD1 matches at 7 bases. The CDR3 has 14 residues. The V gene end was trimmed by 3 bases and the J gene end by 1 base; junction bases not matched to a gene: 3. The germline V gene encodes CDR1 SGHRS and CDR2 YFSETQ.

This chain uses TRBV13 with TRBJ1-3, with D hard to call. V lost 5 bases, J lost 4 bases, and 30 bases lay in between. This CDR3 region has 20 residues. Germline lookup yields CDR1 PRHDT and CDR2 FYEKMQ (reference sequence). The CDR3 DNA reads TGTGCCAGCAGCCTATTCCCCCAATTCGGAGGGCCCTACGAGGGAAACACCATATATTTT. It translates to CASSLFPQFGGPYEGNTIYF.

The chain joins TRBV9 to TRBJ2-3, with D possibly being TRBD1 or TRBD2 (6 bases each). Trimming took off 0 bases at V and 4 bases at J, with 12 bases between the two ends. The CDR3 is 15 amino acids. The V gene's germline CDR1 is SGDLS and CDR2 YYNGEE. The chain's CDR3 is CASSVGGARADTQYF. The CDR3 bases are TGTGCCAGCAGCGTAGGGGGGGCGAGAGCAGATACGCAGTATTTT.

The chain couples TRBV7-2 to TRBJ2-2, with no clear D. The CDR3 is made up of 14 amino acids. The V and J ends lost 3 bases and 7 bases respectively, with 12 bases between them. CDR1 is SGHTA, CDR2 FQGNSA, per germline. CDR3 protein: CASSFDLSSGELFF. CDR3 nucleotides: TGTGCCAGCAGCTTTGACTTGAGTAGCGGGGAGCTGTTTTTT.

The chain uses TRBV28 and TRBJ1-5, with D possibly TRBD1 on 6 matching bases. Per germline, CDR1 MDHEN and CDR2 SYDVKM. The V end lost 1 base, the J end lost 5 bases, and 12 bases lay between the germline ends. The CDR3 totals 15 residues. The CDR3 DNA sequence: TGTGCCAGCAGTTTATACCCCCCAGGGGATCAGCCCCAGCATTTT. Amino acid sequence: CASSLYPPGDQPQHF.

This clone was seen only a few times. The chain combines TRBV9 with TRBJ2-7; D might be TRBD1 or TRBD2, each matching 5 bases. Germline CDR1 and CDR2: SGDLS and YYNGEE. The CDR3 is 16 residues long. V was shortened by 4 bases and J by 5 bases, with 22 bases between the two germline ends. CDR3 amino acids: CASSPHQGTALDEQYF. The CDR3 DNA reads as TGTGCCAGCAGCCCCCATCAAGGGACCGCGCTTGACGAGCAGTACTTC.

V usage is TRBV5-1 and J usage is TRBJ2-3; no clear D. Germline lookup yields CDR1 SGHRS and CDR2 YFSETQ. V lost 4 bases to trimming and J lost 2 bases, with 14 bases between them. The CDR3 has 15 residues. CDR3 in DNA: TGCGCCAGCAGCCCCGCCAGGAGCCTCACAGATACGCAGTATTTT. Protein: CASSPARSLTDTQYF.

The rearrangement joins TRBV7-6 to TRBJ2-1; the D gene is possibly TRBD1 (6 bases). Germline CDR1 SGHVS, CDR2 FNYEAQ. The CDR3 has 12 amino acids. Trimming cost V 5 bases and J 13 bases, with 15 bases left between them. The DNA of the CDR3 is TGTGCCAGCAGCCAATATACAGGGAAACAGTTCTTC. Translation gives CASSQYTGKQFF.

The CDR3 loop is CASSSRTSGRGLTNEQFF. The CDR3 DNA follows: TGTGCCAGCAGCAGCCGGACTAGCGGGAGGGGGCTCACCAATGAGCAGTTCTTC. The chain employs TRBV5-6 and TRBJ2-1; 15 nucleotides match TRBD2. V was pared by 4 bases and J by 6 bases, with 11 bases of the junction left unmatched. This CDR3 has 18 residues. Per the germline V gene, CDR1 is SGHDT and CDR2 is YYEEEE.

V usage is TRBV5-1 and J usage is TRBJ2-3; no reliable D call. This CDR3 is 14 amino acids long. Trimming took 4 bases from V and 1 from J, leaving 10 bases between them. Germline V gene lookup returns CDR1 SGHRS and CDR2 YFSETQ. CDR3 DNA: TGCGCCAGCAGCCCCACCGTGGGCACAGATACGCAGTATTTT. Amino acid sequence: CASSPTVGTDTQYF.

The rearrangement joins TRBV7-9 to TRBJ1-2, with 12 bases lining up with TRBD1. From germline, CDR1 is SEHNR and CDR2 FQNEAQ (reference sequence). V dropped 4 bases and J dropped 8; count of bases not matched to a gene: 11. CDR3 length equals 16 residues. CDR3 sequence: CASSSRGGTGGGGYTF. The CDR3 coding sequence is TGTGCCAGCAGCTCTCGTGGCGGGACAGGGGGCGGAGGCTACACCTTC.

J is TRBJ1-1 and V is TRBV11-2; D possibly corresponds to TRBD1 (6 bases). The germline gives CDR1 SGHAT, CDR2 FQNNGV. V shed 0 bases and J shed 11 bases, with 13 bases lying between them. The CDR3 length is 13 residues. The CDR3 sequence is CASSLDRGGRAFF. The CDR3 nucleotides are TGTGCCAGCAGCTTAGATAGGGGGGGTCGGGCTTTCTTT.

This clone came up a few times. Other nucleotide sequences in the sample specify the same CDR3. V and J are TRBV11-2 and TRBJ2-7, with a weak D call TRBD1 (5 bases). Trimming left V 2 bases short and J 1 base short, with 15 bases between. The CDR3 runs 16 residues. Germline V gene lookup returns CDR1 SGHAT and CDR2 FQNNGV. The CDR3 sequence: CASSLPTWGSSYEQYF. CDR3 sequence (DNA): TGTGCCAGCAGCTTACCTACATGGGGCAGTTCCTACGAGCAGTACTTC.

The chain has TRBV11-2 and TRBJ2-2; D gene uncertain. CDR3 length: 15 residues. The V end lost 2 bases, the J end lost 6 bases, and 13 bases lay between the germline ends. Germline loops: CDR1 SGHAT, CDR2 FQNNGV. The CDR3 loop reads CASSLFQAGAGELFF. The DNA for the CDR3 is TGTGCCAGCAGCTTATTCCAGGCTGGGGCCGGGGAGCTGTTTTTT.

The rearrangement uses TRBV28 and TRBJ1-3; D uncertain. The V and J ends lost 2 bases and 2 bases respectively, with 10 bases between them. CDR1 and CDR2 (germline): MDHEN, SYDVKM. This CDR3 spans 15 amino acids. DNA for the CDR3: TGTGCCAGCAGTTTACAGCGTATTGCTGGAAACACCATATATTTT. This encodes CASSLQRIAGNTIYF. Variable domain in full (rest from reference TRBV28 and TRBJ1-3): DVKVTQSSRYLVKRTGEKVFLECVQDMDHENMFWYRQDPGLGLRLIYFSYDVKMKEKGDIPEGYSVSREKKERFSLILESASTNQTSMYLCASSLQRIAGNTIYFGEGSWLTVV.